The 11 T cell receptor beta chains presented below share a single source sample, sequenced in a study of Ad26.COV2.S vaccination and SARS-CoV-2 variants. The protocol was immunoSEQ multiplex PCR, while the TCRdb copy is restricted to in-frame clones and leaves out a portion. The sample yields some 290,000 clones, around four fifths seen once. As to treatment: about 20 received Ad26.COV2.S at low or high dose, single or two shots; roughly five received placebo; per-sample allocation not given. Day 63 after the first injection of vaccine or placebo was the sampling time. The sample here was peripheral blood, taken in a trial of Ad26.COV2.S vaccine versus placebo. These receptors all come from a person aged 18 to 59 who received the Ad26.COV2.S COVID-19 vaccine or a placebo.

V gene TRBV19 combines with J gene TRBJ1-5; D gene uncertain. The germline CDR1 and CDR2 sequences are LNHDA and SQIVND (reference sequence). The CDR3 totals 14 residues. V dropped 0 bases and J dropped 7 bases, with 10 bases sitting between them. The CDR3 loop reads CASSIDLGRQPQHF. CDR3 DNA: TGTGCCAGTAGTATAGATCTCGGGAGGCAGCCCCAGCATTTT.

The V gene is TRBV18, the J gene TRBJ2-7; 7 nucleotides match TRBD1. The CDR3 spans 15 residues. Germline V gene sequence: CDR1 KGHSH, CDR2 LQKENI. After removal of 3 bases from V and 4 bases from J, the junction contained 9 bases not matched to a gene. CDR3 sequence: CASSPPGDRQYEQYF. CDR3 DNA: TGTGCCAGCTCACCCCCTGGGGACAGACAATACGAGCAGTACTTC.

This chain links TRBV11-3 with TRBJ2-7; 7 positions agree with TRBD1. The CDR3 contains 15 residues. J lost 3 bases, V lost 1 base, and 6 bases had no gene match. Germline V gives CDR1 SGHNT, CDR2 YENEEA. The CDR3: CASSLVATGNYEQYF. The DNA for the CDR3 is TGTGCCAGCAGCTTAGTAGCGACAGGGAACTACGAGCAGTACTTC.

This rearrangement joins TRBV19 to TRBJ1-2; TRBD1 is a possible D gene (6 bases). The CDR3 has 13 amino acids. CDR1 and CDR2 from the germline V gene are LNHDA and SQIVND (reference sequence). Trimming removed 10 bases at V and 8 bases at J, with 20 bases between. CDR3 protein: CATEPIRGSGYTF. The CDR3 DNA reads TGTGCCACCGAACCAATCAGGGGTAGCGGCTACACCTTC.

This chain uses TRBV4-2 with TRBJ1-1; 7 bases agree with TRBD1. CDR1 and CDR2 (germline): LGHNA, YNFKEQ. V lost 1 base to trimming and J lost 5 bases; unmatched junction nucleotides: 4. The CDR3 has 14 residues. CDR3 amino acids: CASSQVAGGTEAFF. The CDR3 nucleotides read TGTGCCAGCAGCCAAGTCGCAGGGGGGACTGAAGCTTTCTTT.

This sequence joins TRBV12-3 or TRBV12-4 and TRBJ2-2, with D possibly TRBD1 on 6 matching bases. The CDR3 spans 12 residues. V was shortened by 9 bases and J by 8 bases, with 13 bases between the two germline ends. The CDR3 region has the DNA TGTGCCAGTTCACAGGGAACGGGGGAGCTGTTTTTT. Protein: CASSQGTGELFF.

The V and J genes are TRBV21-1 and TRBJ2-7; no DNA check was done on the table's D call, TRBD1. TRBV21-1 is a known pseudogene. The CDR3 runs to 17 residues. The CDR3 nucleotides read TGTGCCAGCAGCCGTAAACCCCGGGACAGACCGGCCTACGAGCAGTACTTC. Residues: CASSRKPRDRPAYEQYF.

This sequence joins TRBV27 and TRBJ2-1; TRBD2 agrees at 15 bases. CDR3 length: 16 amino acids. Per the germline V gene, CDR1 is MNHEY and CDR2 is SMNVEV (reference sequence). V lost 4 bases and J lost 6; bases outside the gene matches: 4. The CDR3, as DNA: TGTGCCAGCAGTTCCGGGACTAGCGGGGGGATCAATGAGCAGTTCTTC. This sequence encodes CASSSGTSGGINEQFF.

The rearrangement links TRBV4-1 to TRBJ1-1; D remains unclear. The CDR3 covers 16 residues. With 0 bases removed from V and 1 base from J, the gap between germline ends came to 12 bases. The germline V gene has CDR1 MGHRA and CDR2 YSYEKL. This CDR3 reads CASSQESVRGNTEAFF. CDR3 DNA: TGCGCCAGCAGCCAAGAGTCGGTCAGAGGGAACACTGAAGCTTTCTTT.

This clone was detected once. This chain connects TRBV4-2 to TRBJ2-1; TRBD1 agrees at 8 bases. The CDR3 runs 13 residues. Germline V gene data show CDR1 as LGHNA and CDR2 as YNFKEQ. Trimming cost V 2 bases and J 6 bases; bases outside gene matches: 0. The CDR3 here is CASSQTGGNEQFF. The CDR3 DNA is TGTGCCAGCAGCCAAACAGGGGGCAATGAGCAGTTCTTC.

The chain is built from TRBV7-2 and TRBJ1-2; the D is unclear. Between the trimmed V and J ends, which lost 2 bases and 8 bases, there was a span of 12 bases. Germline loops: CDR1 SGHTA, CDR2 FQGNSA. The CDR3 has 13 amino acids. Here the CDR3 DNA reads TGTGCCAGCAGCTTACGTTCCCCCACGGGCTACACCTTC. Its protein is CASSLRSPTGYTF.